The present entry profiles one TCR beta chain with its context. The CDR3 covers 15 residues. Germline V gene data show CDR1 as MDHEN and CDR2 as SYDVKM. The V gene end was trimmed by 3 bases and the J gene end by 7 bases; junction bases not matched to a gene: 10. This entry comes from a study of blood T cell repertoires in COVID-19. Original processing notes: For nucleated cells, counts were estimated from reference gene primer amplification. Clones were sequenced by immunoSEQ multiplex PCR, and TCRdb holds only the in-frame ones, with some missing. That table supplies the V and J calls and clone size; D and trimming were determined from the DNA. The repertoire consists of under 400,000 clones, with roughly 86% occurring once and the leading ten covering approximately 1.9%.

Specimen: PBMCs or T cells enriched from blood (not recorded which). This receptor was taken from a man in his forties or fifties in a cohort exposed to, infected with or recovered from COVID-19 (not recorded which). The chain couples TRBV28 to TRBJ2-5; 8 positions agree with TRBD1. The CDR3 is CASSFARTGKGTQYF. As DNA, the CDR3 is TGTGCCAGCAGTTTTGCCCGGACAGGGAAGGGGACCCAGTACTTC.